This T cell receptor beta chain was documented in a study of blood T cell repertoires in COVID-19. Trimming took off 5 bases at V and 0 bases at J, with 12 bases between the two ends. The CDR3 extends over 14 amino acids. CDR1 and CDR2 from the germline V gene are SGHRS and YFSETQ. TCRdb's copy holds only in-frame clones and misses some; the assay was immunoSEQ multiplex PCR. The table includes around 100,000 clones, approximately 84% detected once. This clone was observed many times. The chain recombines TRBV5-1 with TRBJ2-7; D is perhaps TRBD1 (6 bases). The receptor was derived from a woman in her fifties or sixties with acute or convalescent COVID-19. Material for sequencing was peripheral blood. CDR3 sequence reads: CASSRTARSYEQYF. Here the CDR3 DNA reads TGCGCCAGCAGTCGGACAGCCCGCTCCTACGAGCAGTACTTC.